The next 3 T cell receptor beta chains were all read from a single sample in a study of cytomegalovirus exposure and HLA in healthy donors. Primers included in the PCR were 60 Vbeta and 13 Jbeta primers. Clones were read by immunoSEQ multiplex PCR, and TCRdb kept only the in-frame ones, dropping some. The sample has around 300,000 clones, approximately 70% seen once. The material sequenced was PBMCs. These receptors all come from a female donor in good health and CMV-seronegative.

The CDR3 nucleotides read TGTGCCAGCAGTTATCAAGGAGTATCAATCAATGAGCAGTTCTTC. As protein: CASSYQGVSINEQFF. The chain combines TRBV6-6 with TRBJ2-1; D uncertain. V lost 3 bases to trimming and J lost 6 bases, with 15 bases between them. The CDR3 covers 15 residues. CDR1 is MNHNY and CDR2 is SVGAGI in the germline V gene (reference sequence).

The CDR3: CASRERGPGGTDTQYF. In nucleotides, the CDR3 is TGTGCCAGCAGAGAGCGGGGACCTGGTGGCACAGATACGCAGTATTTT. The chain recombines TRBV5-4 with TRBJ2-3; TRBD2 matches 7 bases. This CDR3 comprises 16 residues. Germline assignment: CDR1 SGHNT and CDR2 YYREEE (reference sequence). Losses at the gene ends were 5 bases for V and 1 base for J; bases not matched to a gene: 10.

CDR3 amino acids: CASSRTSGGGTEAFF. The DNA of the CDR3 is TGTGCCAGCTCACGTACTTCAGGGGGCGGCACTGAAGCTTTCTTT. The J gene is TRBJ1-1, the V gene TRBV18, with 8 bases identical to TRBD1. Per the germline V gene, CDR1 is KGHSH and CDR2 is LQKENI. Trimming took 4 bases from V and 4 from J; bases not matched to a gene: 8. The CDR3 has 15 residues.